This is a list of T cell receptor beta chains from one sample in a study of control samples from healthy donors and cancer patients. The repertoire was sequenced with immunoSEQ multiplex PCR; TCRdb's copy has only in-frame clones and lacks some. The data show over 150,000 clones, over 95% seen once. Sample: blood. These receptors were obtained from a woman under 40 in good health. Both conserved end residues are part of each CDR3. D genes are given only for firm matches. A clone size is listed for some rows: how often the clone was seen (once, few, many), or a class if it is expanded.

V gene	clone size	J gene	D gene	CDR3 DNA	CDR3 protein
TRBV30	.	TRBJ2-5	.	TGTGCCTGGAGTGTCGGGACCCAGACCCAGTACTTC	CAWSVGTQTQYF
TRBV7-9	.	TRBJ1-2	TRBD1	TGTGCCAGCAGCCCCGGGACAGTAACGGCCTATGGCTACACCTTC	CASSPGTVTAYGYTF
TRBV6-1	.	TRBJ2-3	.	TGTGCCAGCAGTCACGCCACCACAGATACGCAGTATTTT	CASSHATTDTQYF
TRBV2	.	TRBJ2-5	.	TGTGCCAGCAAGAGGGGCAGGGAAGAGACCCAGTACTTC	CASKRGREETQYF
TRBV5-1	.	TRBJ2-3	.	TGCGCCAGCAGCTTGAGAAAACAAGGGGATACGCAGTATTTT	CASSLRKQGDTQYF
TRBV12-3/TRBV12-4	.	TRBJ1-4	.	TGTGCCAGCAGTTCGGGACAACGTGAAAAACTGTTTTTT	CASSSGQREKLFF
TRBV6-5	.	TRBJ1-3	.	TGTGCCAGCAGACTACCTGGAAACACCATATATTTT	CASRLPGNTIYF
TRBV2	.	TRBJ2-1	.	TGTGCCAGCAGTGTAAGAGGGTTCTCCTACAATGAGCAGTTCTTC	CASSVRGFSYNEQFF
TRBV28	.	TRBJ1-5	.	TGTGCCAGCAGTCCCTGGTCTTCGAGCAATCAGCCCCAGCATTTT	CASSPWSSSNQPQHF
TRBV19	.	TRBJ2-1	TRBD2	TGTGCCAGTACCCTTAGCGGGGGGGCCTACAATGAGCAGTTCTTC	CASTLSGGAYNEQFF
TRBV6-1	.	TRBJ2-5	TRBD1	TGTGCCAGCAGTGAAAGTGTCAGGGGGGAGACCCAGTACTTC	CASSESVRGETQYF
TRBV13	.	TRBJ1-3	TRBD1	TGTGCCAGCAGCACGACAGGGACTGGAAACACCATATATTTT	CASSTTGTGNTIYF
TRBV28	.	TRBJ1-1	.	TGTGCCAGCAGCTCCTTGGCAGGGAGAGGAAAAACTGAAGCTTTCTTT	CASSSLAGRGKTEAFF
TRBV28	.	TRBJ1-5	.	TGTGCCAGCGTCCCCGCTATGGGCAATCAGCCCCAGCATTTT	CASVPAMGNQPQHF
TRBV9	once	TRBJ2-7	.	TGTGCCAGCAGCCCCCTTTTAGCTTCTACCTACGAGCAGTACTTC	CASSPLLASTYEQYF
TRBV6-1	.	TRBJ2-1	.	TGTGCCAGCAGTGAAGCGCAGGGCGCGTACAATGAGCAGTTCTTC	CASSEAQGAYNEQFF
TRBV28	once	TRBJ1-1	.	TGTGCCAGCAGTTCAAGAGGACCTGAAGCTTTCTTT	CASSSRGPEAFF
TRBV7-6	.	TRBJ1-1	TRBD1	TGTGCCAGCAGCGCCTCCGTCAGGGGGAATGCTGAAGCTTTCTTT	CASSASVRGNAEAFF
TRBV4-2	once	TRBJ2-7	.	TGTGCCAGCAGCCTAAGCCAGGGAAATCCCTACGAGCAGTACTTC	CASSLSQGNPYEQYF
TRBV11-2	.	TRBJ2-2	.	TGTGCCAGCAGCCCTACAGGGTACGTCGGGGAGCTGTTTTTT	CASSPTGYVGELFF
TRBV12-3/TRBV12-4	.	TRBJ2-7	.	.	CASSSSAYEQYF
TRBV9	once	TRBJ2-1	.	TGTGCCAGCAGCGTACGCATAGGGGCTGAGCAGTTCTTC	CASSVRIGAEQFF
TRBV30	.	TRBJ2-4	TRBD1	TGTGCCTGGAGTCAGAAGGGGGCGGTATTCCAGATGGCCAAAAACATTCAGTACTTC	CAWSQKGAVFQMAKNIQYF
TRBV30	.	TRBJ1-2	TRBD1	TGTGCCTGGAGTTCAGTCTCGACAGGGAACTATGGCTACACCTTC	CAWSSVSTGNYGYTF
TRBV2	.	TRBJ2-7	TRBD1	TGTGCCAGCAGTGCCCGGACAGGGGTCTACGAGCAGTACTTC	CASSARTGVYEQYF
TRBV28	.	TRBJ2-7	.	TGTGCCAGCAGTTTGGGGGAGCAGTACTTC	CASSLGEQYF
TRBV7-3	.	TRBJ2-7	TRBD1	TGTGCCAGCAGCTTAACCTTAGGACAGGGGGCCTACGAGCAGTACTTC	CASSLTLGQGAYEQYF
TRBV18	.	TRBJ2-3	TRBD1	TGTGCCAGCTCACCGCTGGACAGGGGGCGAGATACGCAGTATTTT	CASSPLDRGRDTQYF
TRBV29-1	.	TRBJ1-2	.	TGCAGCGCGAGAAGGGGGGAGGGCTATGGCTACACCTTC	CSARRGEGYGYTF
TRBV30	.	TRBJ1-1	.	TGTGCCTGGAGTGTATCCCGGAACACTGAAGCTTTCTTT	CAWSVSRNTEAFF
TRBV28	.	TRBJ2-2	.	TGTGCCAGCACCCTCACAGGGAACACCGGGGAGCTGTTTTTT	CASTLTGNTGELFF
TRBV20-1	.	TRBJ2-1	.	TGCAGTGCTAGGGTATACAATGAGCAGTTCTTC	CSARVYNEQFF
TRBV5-1	.	TRBJ2-3	TRBD2	TGCGCCAGCAGCTTGGCCGGATTAGCGGGGGCCCAGACAGATACGCAGTATTTT	CASSLAGLAGAQTDTQYF